This T cell receptor (beta chain) was sequenced during a study of early T cells in non-severe SARS-CoV-2 infection. Each CDR3 protein is one row after TCRdb ran MiXCR on the 5' RACE reads. This table has tens of thousands of distinct CDR3 sequences, under 11% appearing once. V lost 6 bases and J lost 4, with 16 bases in between. The germline V gene has CDR1 SGHTA and CDR2 FQGNSA. This CDR3 has 15 amino acids. This clonotype came up many times. The clonotype was recovered from an adult who was a healthcare worker with PCR-confirmed SARS-CoV-2 infection or an uninfected control (not recorded which). The chain combines TRBV7-2 with TRBJ2-1, with D perhaps being TRBD1 or TRBD2 (7 bases each). Sequencing input: whole blood. The CDR3 sequence: CASSRNRGGYNEQFF. DNA for the CDR3: TGTGCCAGCAGTCGAAACAGGGGAGGGTACAATGAGCAGTTCTTC.